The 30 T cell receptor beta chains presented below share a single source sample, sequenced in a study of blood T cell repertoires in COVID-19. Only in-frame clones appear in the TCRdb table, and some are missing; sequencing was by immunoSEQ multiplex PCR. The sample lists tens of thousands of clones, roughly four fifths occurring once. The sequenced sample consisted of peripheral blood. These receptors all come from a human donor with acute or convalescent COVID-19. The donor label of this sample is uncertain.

The DNA of the CDR3 is TGCGCCAGCAGCGTAGGACAGGGCGATAATTCACCCCTCCACTTT. Translating gives CASSVGQGDNSPLHF. The rearrangement joins TRBV5-1 to TRBJ1-6; 8 bases fit TRBD1. CDR1 and CDR2 (germline): SGHRS, YFSETQ. The CDR3 has 15 amino acids. V dropped 4 bases and J dropped 5; count of bases not matched to a gene: 5.

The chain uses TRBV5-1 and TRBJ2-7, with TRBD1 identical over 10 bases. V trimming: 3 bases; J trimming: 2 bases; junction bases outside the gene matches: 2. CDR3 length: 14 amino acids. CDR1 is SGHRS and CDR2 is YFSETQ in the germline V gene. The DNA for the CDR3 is TGCGCCAGCAGCTCGGGACAGGGGACCTACGAGCAGTACTTC. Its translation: CASSSGQGTYEQYF.

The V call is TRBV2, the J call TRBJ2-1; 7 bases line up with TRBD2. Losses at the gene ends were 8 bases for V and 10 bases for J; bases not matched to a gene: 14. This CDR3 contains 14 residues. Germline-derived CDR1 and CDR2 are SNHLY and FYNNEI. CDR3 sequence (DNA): TGTGCCAGCCTCCTGGGGGGGTCATCTGGGGAGCAGTTCTTC. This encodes CASLLGGSSGEQFF.

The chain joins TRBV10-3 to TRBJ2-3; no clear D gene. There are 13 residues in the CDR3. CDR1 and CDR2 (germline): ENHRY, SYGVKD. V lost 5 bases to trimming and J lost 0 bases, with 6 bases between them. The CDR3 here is CAISLESTDTQYF. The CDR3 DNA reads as TGTGCCATCAGTCTGGAGAGCACAGATACGCAGTATTTT.

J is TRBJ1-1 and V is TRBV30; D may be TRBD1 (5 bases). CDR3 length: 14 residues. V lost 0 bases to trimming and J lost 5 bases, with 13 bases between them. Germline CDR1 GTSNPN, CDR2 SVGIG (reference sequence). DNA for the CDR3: TGTGCCTGGAGTGTATACGGGGGAGATACTGAAGCTTTCTTT. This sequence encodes CAWSVYGGDTEAFF.

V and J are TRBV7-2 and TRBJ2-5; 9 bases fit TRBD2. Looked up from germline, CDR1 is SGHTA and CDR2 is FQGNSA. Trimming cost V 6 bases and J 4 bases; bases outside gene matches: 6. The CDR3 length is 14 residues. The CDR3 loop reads CASRGGGAGETQYF. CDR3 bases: TGTGCCAGCAGGGGCGGGGGGGCCGGAGAGACCCAGTACTTC.

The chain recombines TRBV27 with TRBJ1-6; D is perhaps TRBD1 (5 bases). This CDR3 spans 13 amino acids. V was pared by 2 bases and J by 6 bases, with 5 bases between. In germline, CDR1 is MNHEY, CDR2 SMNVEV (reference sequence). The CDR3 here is CASSLDSNSPLHF. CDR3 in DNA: TGTGCCAGCAGTTTAGACAGTAATTCACCCCTCCACTTT.

CDR3 residues: CASSFEDTDTQYF. CDR3 nucleotide sequence: TGTGCCAGTAGTTTCGAGGACACAGATACGCAGTATTTT. The V call is TRBV19, the J call TRBJ2-3; D gene ambiguous. Germline-derived CDR1 and CDR2 are LNHDA and SQIVND (reference sequence). V lost 5 bases to trimming and J lost 2 bases, with 8 bases between them. CDR3 length: 13 amino acids.

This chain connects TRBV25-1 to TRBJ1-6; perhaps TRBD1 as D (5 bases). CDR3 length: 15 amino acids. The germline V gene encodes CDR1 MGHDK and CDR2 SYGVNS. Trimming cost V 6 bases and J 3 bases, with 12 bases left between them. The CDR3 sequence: CASRPDSYYNSPLHF. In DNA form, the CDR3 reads TGTGCCAGCAGGCCCGACAGTTACTATAATTCACCCCTCCACTTT.

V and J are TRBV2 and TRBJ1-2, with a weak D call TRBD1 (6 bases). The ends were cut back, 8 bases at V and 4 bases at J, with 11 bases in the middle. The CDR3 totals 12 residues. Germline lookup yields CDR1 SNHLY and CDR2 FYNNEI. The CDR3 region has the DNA TGTGCCAGCCGCCAGGGGAGCTATGGCTACACCTTC. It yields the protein CASRQGSYGYTF.

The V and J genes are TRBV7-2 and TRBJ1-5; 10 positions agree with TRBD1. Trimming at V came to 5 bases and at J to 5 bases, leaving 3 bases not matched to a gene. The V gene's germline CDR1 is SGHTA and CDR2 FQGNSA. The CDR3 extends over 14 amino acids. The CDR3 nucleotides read TGTGCCAGCAGCAGGGACAGGGGTGATCAGCCCCAGCATTTT. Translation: CASSRDRGDQPQHF.

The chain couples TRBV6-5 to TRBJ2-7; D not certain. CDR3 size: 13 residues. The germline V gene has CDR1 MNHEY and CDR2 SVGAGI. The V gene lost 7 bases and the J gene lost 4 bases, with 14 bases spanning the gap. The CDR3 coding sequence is TGTGCCAGCAAACGAGAACAGCCTTACGAGCAGTACTTC. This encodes CASKREQPYEQYF.

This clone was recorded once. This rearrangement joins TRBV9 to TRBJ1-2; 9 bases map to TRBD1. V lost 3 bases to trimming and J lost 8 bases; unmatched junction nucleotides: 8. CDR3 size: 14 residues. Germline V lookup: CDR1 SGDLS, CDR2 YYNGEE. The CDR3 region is CASSAGDRVGGYTF. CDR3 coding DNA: TGTGCCAGCAGCGCAGGGGACAGGGTGGGCGGCTACACCTTC.

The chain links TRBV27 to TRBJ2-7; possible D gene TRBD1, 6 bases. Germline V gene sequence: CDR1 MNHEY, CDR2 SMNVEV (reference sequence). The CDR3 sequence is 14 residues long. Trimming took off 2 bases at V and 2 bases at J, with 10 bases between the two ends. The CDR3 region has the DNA TGTGCCAGCAGTTTACTTTCAGGGGCCTACGAGCAGTACTTC. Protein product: CASSLLSGAYEQYF.

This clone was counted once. The CDR3 region has the DNA TGTGCCAGCACTTCGTTAGACTCTGGAAACACCATATATTTT. Translating gives CASTSLDSGNTIYF. The rearrangement joins TRBV6-5 to TRBJ1-3; D gene ambiguous. This CDR3 region has 14 residues. Germline V CDR1 and CDR2: MNHEY, SVGAGI. V was shortened by 7 bases and J by 0 bases, with 10 bases between the two germline ends.

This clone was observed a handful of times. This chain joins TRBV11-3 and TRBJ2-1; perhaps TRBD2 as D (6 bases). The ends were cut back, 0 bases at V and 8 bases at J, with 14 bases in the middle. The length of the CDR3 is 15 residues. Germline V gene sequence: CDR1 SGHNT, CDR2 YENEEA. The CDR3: CASSLEGGLGYEQFF. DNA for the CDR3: TGTGCCAGCAGCTTAGAGGGGGGATTAGGCTATGAGCAGTTCTTC.

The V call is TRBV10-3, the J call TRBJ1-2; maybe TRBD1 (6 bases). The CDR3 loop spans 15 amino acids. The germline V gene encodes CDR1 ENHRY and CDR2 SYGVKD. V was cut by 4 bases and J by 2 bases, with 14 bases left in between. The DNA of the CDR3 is TGTGCCATCAGTGTCTTCGCAGGGGAGAACTATGGCTACACCTTC. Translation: CAISVFAGENYGYTF.

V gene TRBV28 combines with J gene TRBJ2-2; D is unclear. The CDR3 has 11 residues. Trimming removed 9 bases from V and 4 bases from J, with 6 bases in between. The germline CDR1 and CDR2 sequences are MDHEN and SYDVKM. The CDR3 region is CASTFTGELFF. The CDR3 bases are TGTGCCAGTACTTTCACCGGGGAGCTGTTTTTT.

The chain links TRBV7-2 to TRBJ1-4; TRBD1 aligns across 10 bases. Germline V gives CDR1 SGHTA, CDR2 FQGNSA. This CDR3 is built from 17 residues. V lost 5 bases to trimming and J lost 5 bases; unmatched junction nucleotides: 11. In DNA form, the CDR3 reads TGTGCCAGCAGCCCCGGGGACAGGGGTTTCCTCAATGAAAAACTGTTTTTT. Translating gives CASSPGDRGFLNEKLFF.

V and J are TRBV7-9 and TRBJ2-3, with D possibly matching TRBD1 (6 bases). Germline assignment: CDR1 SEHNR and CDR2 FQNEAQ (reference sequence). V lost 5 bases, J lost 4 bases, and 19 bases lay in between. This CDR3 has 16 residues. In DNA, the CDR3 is TGTGCCAGCAGCACCGGGACACGACATCTCGCAGATACGCAGTATTTT. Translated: CASSTGTRHLADTQYF. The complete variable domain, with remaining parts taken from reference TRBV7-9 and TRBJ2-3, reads DTGVSQNPRHKITKRGQNVTFRCDPISEHNRLYWYRQTLGQGPEFLTYFQNEAQLEKSRLLSDRFSAERPKGSFSTLEIQRTEQGDSAMYLCASSTGTRHLADTQYFGPGTRLTVL.

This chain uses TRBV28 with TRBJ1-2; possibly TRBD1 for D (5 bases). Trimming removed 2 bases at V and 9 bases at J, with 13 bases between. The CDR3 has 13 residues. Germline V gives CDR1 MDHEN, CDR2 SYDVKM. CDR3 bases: TGTGCCAGCAGTTTACCCCCAGGGTCGCGCTACACCTTC. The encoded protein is CASSLPPGSRYTF.

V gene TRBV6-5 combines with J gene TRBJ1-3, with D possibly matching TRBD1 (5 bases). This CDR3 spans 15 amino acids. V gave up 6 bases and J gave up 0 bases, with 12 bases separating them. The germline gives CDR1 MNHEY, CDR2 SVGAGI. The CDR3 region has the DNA TGTGCCAGCAGGGAGGGACCGATCTCTGGAAACACCATATATTTT. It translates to CASREGPISGNTIYF.

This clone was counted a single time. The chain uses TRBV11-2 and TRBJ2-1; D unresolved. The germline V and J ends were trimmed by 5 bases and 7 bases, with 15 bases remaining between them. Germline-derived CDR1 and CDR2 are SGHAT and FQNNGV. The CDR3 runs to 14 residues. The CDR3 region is CASSPQLLGNEQFF. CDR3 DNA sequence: TGTGCCAGCAGCCCCCAACTCCTCGGGAATGAGCAGTTCTTC.

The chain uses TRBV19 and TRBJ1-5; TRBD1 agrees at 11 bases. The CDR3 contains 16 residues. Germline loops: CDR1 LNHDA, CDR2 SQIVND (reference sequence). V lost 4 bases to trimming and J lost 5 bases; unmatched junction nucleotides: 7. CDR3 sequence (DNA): TGTGCCAGTAGTACAGCCCGGGACAGGGGGGATCAGCCCCAGCATTTT. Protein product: CASSTARDRGDQPQHF.

The CDR3 DNA sequence: TGCAGCGTTGAAGATATCACACCAATTGGTGGTGAAGCTTTCTTT. Its translation: CSVEDITPIGGEAFF. V usage is TRBV29-1 and J usage is TRBJ1-1; D gene unclear. The CDR3 length is 15 residues. Germline CDR1 reads SQVTM; CDR2 reads ANQGSEA. The V end was cut by 0 bases, the J end by 7 bases, with 18 bases between.

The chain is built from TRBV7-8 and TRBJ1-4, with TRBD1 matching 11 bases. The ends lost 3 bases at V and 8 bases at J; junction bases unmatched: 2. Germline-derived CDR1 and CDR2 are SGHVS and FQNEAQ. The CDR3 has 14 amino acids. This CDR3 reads CASSLGQGGEKLFF. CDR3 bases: TGTGCCAGCAGCTTGGGACAGGGGGGAGAAAAACTGTTTTTT. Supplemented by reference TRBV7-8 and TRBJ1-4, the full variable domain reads GAGVSQSPRYKVAKRGQDVALRCDPISGHVSLFWYQQALGQGPEFLTYFQNEAQLDKSGLPSDRFFAERPEGSVSTLKIQRTQQEDSAVYLCASSLGQGGEKLFFGSGTQLSVL.

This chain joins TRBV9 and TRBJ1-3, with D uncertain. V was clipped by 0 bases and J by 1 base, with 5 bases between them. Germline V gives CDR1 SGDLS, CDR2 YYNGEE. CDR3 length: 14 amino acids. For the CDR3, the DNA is TGTGCCAGCAGCGTAGACGGTTCTGGAAACACCATATATTTT. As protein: CASSVDGSGNTIYF. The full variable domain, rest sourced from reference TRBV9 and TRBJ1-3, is DSGVTQTPKHLITATGQRVTLRCSPRSGDLSVYWYQQSLDQGLQFLIQYYNGEERAKGNILERFSAQQFPDLHSELNLSSLELGDSALYFCASSVDGSGNTIYFGEGSWLTVV.

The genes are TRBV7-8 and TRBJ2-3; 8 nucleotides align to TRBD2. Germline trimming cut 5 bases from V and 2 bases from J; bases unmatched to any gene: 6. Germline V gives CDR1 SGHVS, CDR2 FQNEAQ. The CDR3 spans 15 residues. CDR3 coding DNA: TGTGCCAGCAGCCCCTTCGGGGGGGTCACAGATACGCAGTATTTT. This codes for CASSPFGGVTDTQYF.

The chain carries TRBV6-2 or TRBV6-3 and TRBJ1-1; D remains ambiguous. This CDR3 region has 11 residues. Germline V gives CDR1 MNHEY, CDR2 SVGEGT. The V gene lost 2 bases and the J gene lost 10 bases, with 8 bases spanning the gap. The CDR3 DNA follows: TGTGCCAGCAGTTACGCCGGGGTAGCTTTCTTT. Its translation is CASSYAGVAFF.

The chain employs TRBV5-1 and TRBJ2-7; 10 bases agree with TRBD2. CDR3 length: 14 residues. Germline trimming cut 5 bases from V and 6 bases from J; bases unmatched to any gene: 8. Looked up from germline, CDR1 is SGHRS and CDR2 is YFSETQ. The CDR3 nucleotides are TGCGCCAGCAGATCAGAACTAGCGGGGCTCGAGCAGTACTTC. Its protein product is CASRSELAGLEQYF. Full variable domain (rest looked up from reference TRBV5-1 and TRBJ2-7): KAGVTQTPRYLIKTRGQQVTLSCSPISGHRSVSWYQQTPGQGLQFLFEYFSETQRNKGNFPGRFSGRQFSNSRSEMNVSTLELGDSALYLCASRSELAGLEQYFGPGTRLTVT.